This T cell receptor beta chain was captured by sequencing in a study of cytomegalovirus exposure and HLA in healthy donors. V was trimmed by 4 bases and J by 4 bases, leaving 11 bases between them. This CDR3 spans 14 amino acids. CDR1 and CDR2 from the germline V gene are SEHNR and FQNEAQ (reference sequence). The primer mix had 60 Vbeta and 13 Jbeta primers. Measured with immunoSEQ multiplex PCR; TCRdb has only the in-frame clones, and not every one. The sample carries roughly 100,000 clones, over 75% recorded once. Sequencing was performed on PBMCs. The genes are TRBV7-9 and TRBJ1-5; D not resolved. The clonotype comes from a female donor in good health and CMV-seropositive. Written as DNA, the CDR3 is TGTGCCAGCAGCTCCCTGGGAGGGAATCAGCCCCAGCATTTT. It yields the protein CASSSLGGNQPQHF.